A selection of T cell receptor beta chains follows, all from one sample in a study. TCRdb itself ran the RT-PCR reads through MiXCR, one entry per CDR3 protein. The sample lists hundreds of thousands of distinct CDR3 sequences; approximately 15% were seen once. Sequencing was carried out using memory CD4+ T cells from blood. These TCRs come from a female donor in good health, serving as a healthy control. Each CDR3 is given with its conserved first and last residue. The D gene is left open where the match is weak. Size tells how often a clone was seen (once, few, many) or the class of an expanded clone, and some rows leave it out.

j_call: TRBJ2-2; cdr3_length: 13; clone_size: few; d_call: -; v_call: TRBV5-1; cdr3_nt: TGCGCCAGCCGGTGGGGGGCGACAGGGGAGCTGTTTTTT; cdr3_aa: CASRWGATGELFF
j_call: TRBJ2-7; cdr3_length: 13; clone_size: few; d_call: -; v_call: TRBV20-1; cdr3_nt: TGCAGTGCTCTGGTAGAGGGTCGCTACGAGCAGTACTTC; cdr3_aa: CSALVEGRYEQYF
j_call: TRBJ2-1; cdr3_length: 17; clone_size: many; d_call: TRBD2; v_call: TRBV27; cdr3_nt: TGTGCCAGCAGTAAGGGACTAGCGGAGGTGGCCTACAATGAGCAGTTCTTC; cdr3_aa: CASSKGLAEVAYNEQFF
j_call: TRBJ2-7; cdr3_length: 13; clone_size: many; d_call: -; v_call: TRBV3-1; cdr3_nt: TGTGCCAGCAGCCAAGATGCCCCCGCCGAGCAGTACTTC; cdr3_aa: CASSQDAPAEQYF
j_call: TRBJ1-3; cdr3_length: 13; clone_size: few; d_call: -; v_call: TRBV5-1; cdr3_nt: TGCGCCAGCAGCTTGGACAATCCAAACACCATATATTTT; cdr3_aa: CASSLDNPNTIYF
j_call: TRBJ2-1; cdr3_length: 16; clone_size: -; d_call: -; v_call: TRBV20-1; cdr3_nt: TGCAGTGCTCCAGGCACGACTGGACGCTCCTACAATGAGCAGTTCTTC; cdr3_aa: CSAPGTTGRSYNEQFF
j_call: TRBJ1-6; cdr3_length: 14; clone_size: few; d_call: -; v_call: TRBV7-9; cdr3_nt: TGTGCCAGCAGCGAACAGGGAGGGGGTTCACCCCTCCACTTT; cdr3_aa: CASSEQGGGSPLHF
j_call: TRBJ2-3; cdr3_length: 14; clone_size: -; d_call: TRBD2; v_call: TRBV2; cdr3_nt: TGTGCCAGCAGGGGACTAGCGACAGCAGATACGCAGTATTTT; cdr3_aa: CASRGLATADTQYF
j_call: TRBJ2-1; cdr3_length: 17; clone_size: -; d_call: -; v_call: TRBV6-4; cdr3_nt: TGTGCCAGCAGTGACCTCCCTCTACTGAGCTCCTACAATGAGCAGTTCTTC; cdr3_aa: CASSDLPLLSSYNEQFF
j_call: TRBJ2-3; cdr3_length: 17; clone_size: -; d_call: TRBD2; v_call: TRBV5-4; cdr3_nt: TGTGCCAGCAGCTTTTCTTTCGGGACTAGCGGGTCGTTAACGCAGTATTTT; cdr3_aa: CASSFSFGTSGSLTQYF
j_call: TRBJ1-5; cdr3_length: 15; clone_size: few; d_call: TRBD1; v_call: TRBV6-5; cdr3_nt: TGTGCCAGCAGTACAGCAAGTGACAGGGATCAGCCCCAGCATTTT; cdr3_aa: CASSTASDRDQPQHF
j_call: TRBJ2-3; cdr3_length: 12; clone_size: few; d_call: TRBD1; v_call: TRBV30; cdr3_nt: TGTGCCTTCGGACAGGATGGAAATACGCAGTATTTT; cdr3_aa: CAFGQDGNTQYF
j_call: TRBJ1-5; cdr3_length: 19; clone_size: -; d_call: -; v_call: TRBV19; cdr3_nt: TGTGCCAGTAGCCAATCGGGGATCCGGGCGCAATATAGCAATCAGCCCCAGCATTTT; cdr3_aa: CASSQSGIRAQYSNQPQHF
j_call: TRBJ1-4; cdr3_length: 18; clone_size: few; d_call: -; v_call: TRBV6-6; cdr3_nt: TGTGCCAGCAGTTACCCGATCAAAGGGGCGGGCATTAATGAAAAACTGTTTTTT; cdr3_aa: CASSYPIKGAGINEKLFF
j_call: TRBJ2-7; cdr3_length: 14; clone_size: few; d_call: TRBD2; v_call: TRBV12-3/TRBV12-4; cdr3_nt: TGTGCCAGCACCTTAGCGGGGAGCTCCTACGAGCAGTACTTC; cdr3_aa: CASTLAGSSYEQYF
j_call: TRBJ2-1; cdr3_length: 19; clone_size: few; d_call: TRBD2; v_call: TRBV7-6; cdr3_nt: TGTGCCAGCAGCCTCTCCTCCTACGGGGCTAGCGGGAACTACAATGAGCAGTTCTTC; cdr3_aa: CASSLSSYGASGNYNEQFF
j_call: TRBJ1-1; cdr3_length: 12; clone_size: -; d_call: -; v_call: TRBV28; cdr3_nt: TGTGCCAGCTACTCACTCGGGACTGAAGCTTTCTTT; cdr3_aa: CASYSLGTEAFF
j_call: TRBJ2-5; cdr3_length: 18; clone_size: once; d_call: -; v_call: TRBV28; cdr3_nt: TGTGCCAGCAGTTTGCTCTTAGGGGGGACACCCGTCCAAGAGACCCAGTACTTC; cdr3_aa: CASSLLLGGTPVQETQYF
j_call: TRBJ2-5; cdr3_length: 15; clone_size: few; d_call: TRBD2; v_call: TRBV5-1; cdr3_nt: TGCGCCAGCAGCCCCGGGACTAGCGGGAGCGAGACCCAGTACTTC; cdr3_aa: CASSPGTSGSETQYF
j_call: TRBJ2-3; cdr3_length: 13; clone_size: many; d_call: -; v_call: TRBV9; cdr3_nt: TGTGCCAGCAGCGGATCCCCCACAGATACGCAGTATTTT; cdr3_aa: CASSGSPTDTQYF
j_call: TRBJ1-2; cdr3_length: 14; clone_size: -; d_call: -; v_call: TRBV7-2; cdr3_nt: TGTGCCAGCAGCTTAGTAGGTGCGGTAGGGGGCTACACCTTC; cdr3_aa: CASSLVGAVGGYTF
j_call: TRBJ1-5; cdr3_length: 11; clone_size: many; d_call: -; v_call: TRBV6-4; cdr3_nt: TGTGCCAGCACAGGGGTTCAGCCCCAGCATTTT; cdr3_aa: CASTGVQPQHF
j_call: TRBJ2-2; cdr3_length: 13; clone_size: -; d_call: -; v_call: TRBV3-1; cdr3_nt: TGTGCCAGCAGCCATGGAGGCACCGGGGAGCTGTTTTTT; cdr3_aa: CASSHGGTGELFF
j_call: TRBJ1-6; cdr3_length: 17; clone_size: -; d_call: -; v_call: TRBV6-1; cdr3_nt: TGTGCCAGCAGTGAAGCGGCGCGCAGGGGATATAATTCACCCCTCCACTTT; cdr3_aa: CASSEAARRGYNSPLHF
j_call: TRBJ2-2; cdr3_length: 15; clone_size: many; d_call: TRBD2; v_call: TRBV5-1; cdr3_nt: TGCGCCAGCAGCGCCGGACTAGCGAACACCGGGGAGCTGTTTTTT; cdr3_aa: CASSAGLANTGELFF
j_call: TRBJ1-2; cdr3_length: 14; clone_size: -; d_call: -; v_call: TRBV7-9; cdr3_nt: TGTGCCAGCAGCTTAACAGGGTCTGAGGTTGGCTACACCTTC; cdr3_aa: CASSLTGSEVGYTF
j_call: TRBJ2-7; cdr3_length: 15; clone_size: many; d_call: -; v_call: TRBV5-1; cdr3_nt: TGCGCCAGCAGCTTGGGGCAGGGAAGGGCCTACGAGCAGTACTTC; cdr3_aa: CASSLGQGRAYEQYF
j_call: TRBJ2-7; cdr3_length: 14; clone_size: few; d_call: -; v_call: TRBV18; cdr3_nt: TGTGCCAGCTCCCGAGGGACTCACTCCTACGAGCAGTACTTC; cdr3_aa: CASSRGTHSYEQYF
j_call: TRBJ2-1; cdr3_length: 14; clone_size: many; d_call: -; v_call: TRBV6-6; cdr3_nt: TGTGCCAGCAGCCCGGGGGCTAGCCAGATTGGGCAGTTCTTC; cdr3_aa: CASSPGASQIGQFF
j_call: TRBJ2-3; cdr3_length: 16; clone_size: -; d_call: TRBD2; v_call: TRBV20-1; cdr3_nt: TGCAGTGCTACAGCGGGACTAGCGGGGGCGGGAGATACGCAGTATTTT; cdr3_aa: CSATAGLAGAGDTQYF
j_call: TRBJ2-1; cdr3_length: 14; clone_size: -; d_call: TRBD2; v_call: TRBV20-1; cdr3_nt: TGCAGTGCAGCCGGGACTAGCGGTAACAATGAGCAGTTCTTC; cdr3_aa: CSAAGTSGNNEQFF
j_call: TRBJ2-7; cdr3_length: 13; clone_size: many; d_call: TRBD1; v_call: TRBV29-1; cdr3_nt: TGCAGCGTGGGGGGACAGGTGGCGAGTGAGCAGTACTTC; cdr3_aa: CSVGGQVASEQYF
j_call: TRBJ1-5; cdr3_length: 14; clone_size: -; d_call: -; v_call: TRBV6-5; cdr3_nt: TGTGCCAGCAGCGAAAGGCAGTCCAATCAGCCCCAGCATTTT; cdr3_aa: CASSERQSNQPQHF
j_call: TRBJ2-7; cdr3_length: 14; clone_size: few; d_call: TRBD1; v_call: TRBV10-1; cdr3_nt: TGCGCCAGCAGTCTTCAGGGACAGGGGGCCGAGCAGTACTTC; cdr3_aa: CASSLQGQGAEQYF
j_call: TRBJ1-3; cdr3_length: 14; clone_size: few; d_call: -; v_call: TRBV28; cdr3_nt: TGTGCCAGCAACACCCAGGGTGTAGGAAACACCATATATTTT; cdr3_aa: CASNTQGVGNTIYF
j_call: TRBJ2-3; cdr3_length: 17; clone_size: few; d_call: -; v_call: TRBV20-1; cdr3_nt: TGCAGTGCTAGCCAAGGAATAACGAACCCTAGCACAGATACGCAGTATTTT; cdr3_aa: CSASQGITNPSTDTQYF
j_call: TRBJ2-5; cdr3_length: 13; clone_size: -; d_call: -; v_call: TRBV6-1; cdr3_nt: TGTGCCAGCAGGATCAGAGGAGTAGAGACCCAGTACTTC; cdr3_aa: CASRIRGVETQYF
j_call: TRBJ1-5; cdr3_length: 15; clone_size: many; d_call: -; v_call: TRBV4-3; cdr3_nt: TGCGCCAGCAGCCAAGAGATCTATAGCAATCAGCCCCAGCATTTT; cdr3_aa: CASSQEIYSNQPQHF
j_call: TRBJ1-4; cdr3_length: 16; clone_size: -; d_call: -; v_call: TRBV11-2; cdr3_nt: TGTGCCAGCAGCTATCCCCCCACAGGGAAGAATGAAAAACTGTTTTTT; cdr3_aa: CASSYPPTGKNEKLFF
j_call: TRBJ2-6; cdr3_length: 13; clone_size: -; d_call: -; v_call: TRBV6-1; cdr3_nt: TGTGCCGTGGGGTTCGCTGGGGCCAACGTCCTGACTTTC; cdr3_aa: CAVGFAGANVLTF